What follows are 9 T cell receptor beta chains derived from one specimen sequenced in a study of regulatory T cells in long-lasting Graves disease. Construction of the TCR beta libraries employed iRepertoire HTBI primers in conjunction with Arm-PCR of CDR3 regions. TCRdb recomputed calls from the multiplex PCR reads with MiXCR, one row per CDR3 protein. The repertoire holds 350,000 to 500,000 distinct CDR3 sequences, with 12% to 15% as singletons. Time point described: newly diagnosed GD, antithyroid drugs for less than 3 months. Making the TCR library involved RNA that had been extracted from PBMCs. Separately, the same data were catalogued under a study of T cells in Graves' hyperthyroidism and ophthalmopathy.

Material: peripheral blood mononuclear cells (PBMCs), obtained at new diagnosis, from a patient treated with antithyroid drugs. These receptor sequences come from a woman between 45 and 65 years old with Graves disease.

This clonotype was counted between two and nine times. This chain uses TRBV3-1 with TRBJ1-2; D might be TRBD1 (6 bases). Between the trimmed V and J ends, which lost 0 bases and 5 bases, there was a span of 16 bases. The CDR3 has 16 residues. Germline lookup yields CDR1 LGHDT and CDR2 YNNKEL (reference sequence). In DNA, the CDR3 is TGTGCCAGCAGCCAAGATTCACAGGGACCCGGGTATGGCTACACCTTC. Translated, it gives CASSQDSQGPGYGYTF.

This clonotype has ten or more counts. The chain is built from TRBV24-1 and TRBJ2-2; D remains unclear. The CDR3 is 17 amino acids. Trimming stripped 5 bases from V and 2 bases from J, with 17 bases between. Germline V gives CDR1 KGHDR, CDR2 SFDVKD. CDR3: CATSGNEFGSNTGELFF. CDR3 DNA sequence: TGTGCCACCAGTGGTAACGAGTTCGGGTCAAACACCGGGGAGCTGTTTTTT.

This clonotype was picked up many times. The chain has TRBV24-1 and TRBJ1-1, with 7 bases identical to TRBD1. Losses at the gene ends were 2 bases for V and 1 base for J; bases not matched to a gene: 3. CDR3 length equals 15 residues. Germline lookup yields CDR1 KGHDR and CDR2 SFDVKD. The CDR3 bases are TGTGCCACCAGTGATTCGGAGGGGGCGAACACTGAAGCTTTCTTT. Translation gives CATSDSEGANTEAFF.

Here the CDR3 reads CASRTRFYSNQPQHF. In DNA, the CDR3 is TGTGCCAGTAGGACCCGTTTCTATAGCAATCAGCCCCAGCATTTT. J is TRBJ1-5 and V is TRBV19; D gene unclear. Germline CDR1 reads LNHDA; CDR2 reads SQIVND (reference sequence). The CDR3 has 15 amino acids. The V end lost 6 bases, the J end lost 0 bases, and 12 bases lay between the germline ends.

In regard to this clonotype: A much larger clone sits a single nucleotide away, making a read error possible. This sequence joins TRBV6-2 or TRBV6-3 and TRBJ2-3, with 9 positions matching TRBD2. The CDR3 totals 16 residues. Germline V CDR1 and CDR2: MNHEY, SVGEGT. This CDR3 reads CASSPLGGRGTDAQYF. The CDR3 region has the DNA TGTGCCAGCAGCCCTCTGGGCGGGAGGGGCACAGATGCGCAGTATTTT.

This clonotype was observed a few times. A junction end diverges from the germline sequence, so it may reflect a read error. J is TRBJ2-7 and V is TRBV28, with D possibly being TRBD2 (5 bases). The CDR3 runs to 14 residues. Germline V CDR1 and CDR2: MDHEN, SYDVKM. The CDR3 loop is CASSLPTSADERYF. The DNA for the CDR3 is TGTGCCAGCAGTTTACCTACTAGTGCCGACGAGCGGTACTTC.

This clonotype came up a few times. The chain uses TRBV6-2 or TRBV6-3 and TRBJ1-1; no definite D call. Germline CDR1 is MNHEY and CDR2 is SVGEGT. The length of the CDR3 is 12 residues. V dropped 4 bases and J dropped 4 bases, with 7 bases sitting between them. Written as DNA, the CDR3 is TGTGCCAGCAGTTCAAACCCCACTGAAGCTTTCTTT. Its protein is CASSSNPTEAFF.

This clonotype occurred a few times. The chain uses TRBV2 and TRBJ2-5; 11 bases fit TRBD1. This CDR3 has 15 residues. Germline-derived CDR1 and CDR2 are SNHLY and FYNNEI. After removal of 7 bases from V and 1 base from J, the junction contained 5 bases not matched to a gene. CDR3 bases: TGTGCCAGCACCCTGGACAGGGGGCCCCAAGAGACCCAGTACTTC. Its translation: CASTLDRGPQETQYF.

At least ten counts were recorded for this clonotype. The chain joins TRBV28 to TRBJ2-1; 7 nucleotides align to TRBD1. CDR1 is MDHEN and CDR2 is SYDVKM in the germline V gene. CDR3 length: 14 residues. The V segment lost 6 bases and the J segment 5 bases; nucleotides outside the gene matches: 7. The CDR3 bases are TGTGCCAGCAGATCCGGACAGGTACACAATGAGCAGTTCTTC. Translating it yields CASRSGQVHNEQFF.